This T cell receptor beta chain was retrieved from a study of blood T cell repertoires in COVID-19 (TCRdb year 2020). Turning to the overall study: Collaborator samples came from the United States, Italy and Spain and covered acute and convalescent phases of COVID-19. The samples were drawn from two sources: the first 160 participants of the ongoing ImmuneRACE study, and 1,000 to 1,500 subjects contributed by 6 global collaborators. Nearly every sample came with metadata listing a de-identified subject ID, COVID-19 status, age in years and sex. Subjects who had been exposed to COVID-19, were actively infected with it, or had recovered from it provided the deeply sampled blood TCRbeta repertoires that made up the dataset. The repertoires were released in a freely available public database meant as a resource for research on the immune response to SARS-CoV-2. Where available, HLA class I and class II types were taken from metadata supplied by the sample provider and were not determined by assay-based typing. The prospective study material was composed of cDNA or gDNA derived from T cells, B-cell-depleted T cells, or PBMCs.

Whole blood was collected in K2EDTA tubes by collaborating institutions according to the institutions' own protocols. For TCRbeta analysis, collaborators shipped samples as frozen whole blood, isolated PBMCs, or DNA extracted from either of those sample types. The immunoSEQ Assay, a bias-controlled multiplex PCR, was used to amplify TCRbeta CDR3 regions from genomic DNA. For the original study's pipeline: The number of nucleated cells in each sample was estimated by amplification of reference gene primers within the assay. To quantify the absolute abundance of each unique TCRbeta CDR3 rearrangement, sequence reads were collapsed and filtered. For each sample, productive Simpson clonality was calculated as the square root of Simpson's diversity index across productive rearrangements. The clones in this table, taken by TCRdb from immuneACCESS, are in-frame only. Not every clone is retained; where verified, under half of the shortfall comes from an unresolved V gene, and the cause of the rest is unknown. V and J calls and clone size are copied from that table; D and trimming were computed from the DNA. The sample yields over 110,000 clones; roughly 88% were counted once. 25% to 30% of the sample is held by the ten biggest clonotypes.

Details on this clone: Its binding antigen is unknown. Base-call qualities are not available, and no considerably larger clone is one nucleotide away.

The CDR3 has 13 amino acids, counting the end cysteine and phenylalanine. The read is trimmed to its CDR3 DNA, 39 bases read in frame from base 1. V is pared back by 6 bases and J by 0 bases, with 8 bases lying between the germline termini. Paper-wide results and their limitations: Clinical and demographic metadata were provided uncurated, with the amount varying by source and participant.

The chain uses TRBV12-3 or TRBV12-4 and TRBJ1-1; the D gene is not confidently resolved. This TCR derives from a human donor in a cohort sampled during active COVID-19. Sequencing was done on a sample of peripheral blood. The DNA sequence follows: TGTGCCAGCAGCCGGACTTTGAACACTGAAGCTTTCTTT. Translated, it reads CASSRTLNTEAFF.